One and the same sample provided the 25 T cell receptor beta chains below, sequenced in a study of CD8 T cells in Susac syndrome. An input of about 0.45 to 1 ug of RNA was subjected to reverse transcription using random hexamers. TCRdb passed the immunoSEQ multiplex PCR reads through MiXCR, listing each CDR3 protein once. This table holds 150,000 to 200,000 distinct CDR3 sequences, around 93% found once. The sample comprised CD4+ T cells from PBMCs. Receptors originate from a human donor in good health.

This rearrangement joins TRBV24-1 to TRBJ2-5, with a tentative D call TRBD2 (6 bases). The CDR3 totals 14 residues. Germline V gene lookup returns CDR1 KGHDR and CDR2 SFDVKD. Trimming stripped 3 bases from V and 4 bases from J, with 11 bases between. The CDR3 sequence: CATSDGLEGETQYF. The CDR3 coding sequence is TGTGCCACCAGTGATGGCTTGGAGGGAGAGACCCAGTACTTC.

This chain joins TRBV29-1 and TRBJ2-3; D is perhaps TRBD1 (6 bases). The germline V gene has CDR1 SQVTM and CDR2 ANQGSEA. Between the trimmed V and J ends, which lost 1 base and 3 bases, there was a span of 11 bases. This CDR3 region has 14 residues. The CDR3 DNA reads as TGCAGCGTTGAAGGGGGGCAGGGTACAGATACGCAGTATTTT. This gives the protein CSVEGGQGTDTQYF.

V is TRBV20-1 and J is TRBJ2-3; TRBD2 agrees at 11 bases. Unmatched junction bases numbered 8, after V lost 3 bases and J lost 0 bases. CDR3 length equals 17 residues. CDR1 DFQATT and CDR2 SNEGSKA come from the germline V gene (reference sequence). CDR3: CSASLTSGGVSTDTQYF. The DNA of the CDR3 is TGCAGTGCTAGCCTCACTAGCGGGGGAGTTAGCACAGATACGCAGTATTTT.

This rearrangement joins TRBV7-9 to TRBJ1-1; D is unclear. This CDR3 spans 14 amino acids. Germline V gives CDR1 SEHNR, CDR2 FQNEAQ (reference sequence). The V and J ends lost 2 bases and 0 bases respectively, with 7 bases between them. The CDR3 protein is CASSLRALNTEAFF. The CDR3 DNA reads as TGTGCCAGCAGCTTACGCGCCCTGAACACTGAAGCTTTCTTT.

This chain connects TRBV6-5 to TRBJ2-4, with D possibly matching TRBD1 (6 bases). V was cut by 4 bases and J by 4 bases, with 14 bases left in between. Germline CDR1 reads MNHEY; CDR2 reads SVGAGI. The CDR3 is 15 amino acids. The CDR3 nucleotides are TGTGCCAGCAGTTTAGGCGGACAGTTAAAAAACATTCAGTACTTC. Protein: CASSLGGQLKNIQYF.

The chain links TRBV4-2 to TRBJ2-3; the match to TRBD2 covers 14 bases. V lost 6 bases, J lost 6 bases, and 26 bases stayed unmatched. Per germline, CDR1 LGHNA and CDR2 YNFKEQ. The CDR3 runs 22 residues. The CDR3 DNA reads TGTGCCAGCAGGTCCGGGACAGGGGGCGGTAAAGGACTAGCGGGGGGCCGTGATACGCAGTATTTT. Its translation is CASRSGTGGGKGLAGGRDTQYF.

The chain combines TRBV20-1 with TRBJ1-5, with D perhaps TRBD1 (5 bases). The V end lost 0 bases, the J end lost 5 bases, and 8 bases lay between the germline ends. The germline V gene has CDR1 DFQATT and CDR2 SNEGSKA (reference sequence). The CDR3 is made up of 13 amino acids. The CDR3 DNA is TGCAGTGCTAGAGATTGGGGCGATCAGCCCCAGCATTTT. It encodes CSARDWGDQPQHF.

This sequence joins TRBV5-1 and TRBJ1-6; 8 nucleotides line up with TRBD1. V shed 4 bases, J shed 8 bases, and the junction held 5 bases outside the gene matches. CDR3 length equals 14 residues. Germline CDR1 is SGHRS and CDR2 is YFSETQ. The CDR3 DNA follows: TGCGCCAGCAGCCTGGACAGGGTGGATTCACCCCTCCACTTT. As protein: CASSLDRVDSPLHF.

The genes are TRBV7-3 and TRBJ2-5; the match to TRBD1 covers 10 bases. Per the germline V gene, CDR1 is SGHTA and CDR2 is FQGTGA. Trimming took 5 bases from V and 3 from J; bases not matched to a gene: 6. The CDR3 contains 15 residues. The CDR3 DNA follows: TGTGCCAGCAGCCTCACTGGGACAGGGGAAGAGACCCAGTACTTC. Protein product: CASSLTGTGEETQYF.

The gene calls are TRBV20-1 and TRBJ2-5, with D perhaps TRBD1 (6 bases). The CDR3 is 13 amino acids. V lost 5 bases, J lost 2 bases, and 12 bases lay in between. The germline CDR1 and CDR2 sequences are DFQATT and SNEGSKA (reference sequence). This CDR3 is CSAPRTGQETQYF. DNA of the CDR3: TGCAGTGCTCCAAGAACAGGGCAAGAGACCCAGTACTTC.

This chain links TRBV29-1 with TRBJ2-7; 7 nucleotides agree with TRBD1. The CDR3 is made up of 15 amino acids. Unmatched junction bases numbered 11, after V lost 2 bases and J lost 4 bases. CDR1 is SQVTM, CDR2 ANQGSEA, per germline. The CDR3 nucleotides are TGCAGCGTTGAACTTGACAGGGCTCCTAAATACGAGCAGTACTTC. This codes for CSVELDRAPKYEQYF.

J is TRBJ2-3 and V is TRBV7-8; D possibly corresponds to TRBD2 (7 bases). This CDR3 has 18 amino acids. V lost 2 bases and J 3 bases, leaving 21 bases between the germline ends. Germline V gene lookup returns CDR1 SGHVS and CDR2 FQNEAQ. The CDR3 region has the DNA TGTGCCAGCAGCTTAAGGAGTTCAGCGGGGAGGGGGACAGATACGCAGTATTTT. This translates into CASSLRSSAGRGTDTQYF.

The chain employs TRBV6-5 and TRBJ1-2; D remains unclear. The CDR3 is 13 residues long. V lost 5 bases, J lost 6 bases, and 13 bases lay in between. Germline V CDR1 and CDR2: MNHEY, SVGAGI. CDR3 coding DNA: TGTGCCAGCAGTAGACGGGAAGGGAATGGCTACACCTTC. Amino acid sequence: CASSRREGNGYTF.

The chain couples TRBV3-1 to TRBJ1-2, with D possibly matching TRBD1 (5 bases). This CDR3 has 14 residues. Germline loops: CDR1 LGHDT, CDR2 YNNKEL (reference sequence). Trimming cost V 0 bases and J 8 bases, with 13 bases left between them. The CDR3 DNA sequence: TGTGCCAGCAGCCAAGATGATCAGGGTCTCGGCTACACCTTC. Amino acid sequence: CASSQDDQGLGYTF.

This rearrangement joins TRBV5-1 to TRBJ2-7; unclear D gene. Looked up from germline, CDR1 is SGHRS and CDR2 is YFSETQ. The CDR3 has 11 amino acids. V shed 0 bases and J shed 7 bases, with 5 bases lying between them. This CDR3 is CASSLDLEQYF. The DNA of the CDR3 is TGCGCCAGCAGCTTGGACTTGGAGCAGTACTTC.

J is TRBJ1-1 and V is TRBV3-1, with a tentative D call TRBD1 (5 bases). The ends were cut back, 4 bases at V and 2 bases at J, with 11 bases in the middle. CDR1 and CDR2 (germline): LGHDT, YNNKEL (reference sequence). CDR3 size: 14 residues. CDR3 protein: CASSPNGDNTEAFF. In DNA, the CDR3 is TGTGCCAGCAGCCCGAACGGGGACAACACTGAAGCTTTCTTT.

This rearrangement joins TRBV5-6 to TRBJ1-5, with D tentatively TRBD1 (5 bases). The CDR3 is made up of 14 amino acids. Trimming shortened V by 3 bases and J by 12 bases, and 19 bases separated the two germline ends. Germline V gene data show CDR1 as SGHDT and CDR2 as YYEEEE. The CDR3 here is CASSSSGTVVLQHF. Written as DNA, the CDR3 is TGTGCCAGCAGCTCCTCCGGGACGGTGGTTCTCCAGCATTTT.

The chain links TRBV10-3 to TRBJ1-1; maybe TRBD1 (5 bases). V dropped 0 bases and J dropped 9 bases, with 11 bases sitting between them. This CDR3 is built from 13 residues. Germline V gene lookup returns CDR1 ENHRY and CDR2 SYGVKD. Here the CDR3 reads CAISESSPGQAFF. CDR3 in DNA: TGTGCCATCAGTGAGTCCTCGCCGGGACAAGCTTTCTTT.

This chain links TRBV6-4 with TRBJ2-1, with 10 nucleotides matching TRBD1. Germline V gene data show CDR1 as MRHNA and CDR2 as SNTAGT. The CDR3 length is 15 residues. The trim removed 6 bases at V and 2 bases at J, leaving 4 bases unmatched. The CDR3 DNA sequence: TGTGCCAGCAGCACCGGGACAGGGGCCTACAATGAGCAGTTCTTC. Its translation: CASSTGTGAYNEQFF.

This chain joins TRBV5-1 and TRBJ2-7; 12 bases are shared with TRBD2. In germline, CDR1 is SGHRS, CDR2 YFSETQ. The J segment lost 2 bases and the V segment lost 3 bases, leaving 6 bases of the junction unmatched. The CDR3 has 16 residues. The DNA of the CDR3 is TGCGCCAGCAGCTCGAGTCCTAGCGGGGGGGCCTACGAGCAGTACTTC. Its protein is CASSSSPSGGAYEQYF.

The chain is built from TRBV10-2 and TRBJ2-7, with 10 bases matching TRBD1. The germline V gene encodes CDR1 WSHSY and CDR2 SAAADI. The CDR3 sequence is 13 residues long. J was trimmed by 2 bases and V by 8 bases; bases with no gene match: 3. CDR3 in DNA: TGCGCCAGCTGGGACAGGGGACCCTACGAGCAGTACTTC. It encodes CASWDRGPYEQYF.

The chain's CDR3 is CASSRERGGTETQYF. In DNA form, the CDR3 reads TGCGCCAGCAGCCGCGAACGGGGGGGCACAGAGACCCAGTACTTC. The V gene is TRBV5-1, the J gene TRBJ2-5; TRBD2 matches at 8 bases. Germline V CDR1 and CDR2: SGHRS, YFSETQ. V dropped 4 bases and J dropped 4; count of bases not matched to a gene: 9. This CDR3 contains 15 residues.

This clonotype was seen only once. The rearrangement links TRBV5-6 to TRBJ2-7; D may be TRBD1 or TRBD2 (5 bases each). CDR1 and CDR2 from the germline V gene are SGHDT and YYEEEE. CDR3 size: 16 residues. Between the trimmed V and J ends, which lost 1 base and 4 bases, there was a span of 18 bases. The CDR3: CASSLKGSLGPYEQYF. In DNA form, the CDR3 reads TGTGCCAGCAGCTTGAAGGGGAGTCTTGGACCTTACGAGCAGTACTTC.

The chain uses TRBV5-1 and TRBJ2-5; possible D gene TRBD1, 6 bases. Trimming stripped 4 bases from V and 1 base from J, with 11 bases between. The CDR3 is 14 amino acids. Germline CDR1 is SGHRS and CDR2 is YFSETQ. Here the CDR3 DNA reads TGCGCCAGCAGCACAGGACAGAGCCAAGAGACCCAGTACTTC. Protein product: CASSTGQSQETQYF.

This sequence joins TRBV9 and TRBJ2-7; D remains unclear. This CDR3 spans 11 amino acids. The germline V and J ends were trimmed by 3 bases and 8 bases, with 9 bases remaining between them. Germline CDR1 and CDR2: SGDLS and YYNGEE. CDR3 nucleotide sequence: TGTGCCAGCAGCGCCGGTTCCCAGCAGTACTTC. This encodes CASSAGSQQYF.